These 4 T cell receptor beta chains share one sample of origin, sequenced in a study of radiotherapy plus CTLA-4 blockade in lung cancer. The data were produced by immunoSEQ multiplex PCR, yet TCRdb's version contains in-frame clones alone and is incomplete. The table has about 51,000 clones, roughly 77% seen once. The sequencing here drew on peripheral blood, taken from a patient treated with radiotherapy plus ipilimumab. The origin of the receptors is a human donor with non-small cell lung cancer whose response to radiotherapy plus ipilimumab could not be evaluated.

The chain joins TRBV7-2 to TRBJ1-3; D is ambiguous. The length of the CDR3 is 16 residues. Germline-derived CDR1 and CDR2 are SGHTA and FQGNSA. V was shortened by 1 base and J by 1 base, with 11 bases between the two germline ends. The CDR3 here is CASSLGPTGSGNTIYF. CDR3 nucleotide sequence: TGTGCCAGCAGCTTAGGGCCGACTGGATCTGGAAACACCATATATTTT.

The chain uses TRBV5-1 and TRBJ2-4; the D gene is possibly TRBD1 (9 bases). The V and J ends lost 4 bases and 6 bases respectively, with 23 bases between them. CDR3 size: 17 residues. Germline lookup yields CDR1 SGHRS and CDR2 YFSETQ. CDR3 region: CASSPSGGGQGLNIQYF. The CDR3 DNA sequence: TGCGCCAGCAGCCCCTCCGGGGGGGGACAGGGCCTAAACATTCAGTACTTC.

V usage is TRBV7-2 and J usage is TRBJ2-1, with no clear D. The germline CDR1 and CDR2 sequences are SGHTA and FQGNSA. Trimming shortened V by 4 bases and J by 8 bases, and 15 bases separated the two germline ends. This CDR3 region has 14 residues. CDR3 in amino acids: CASSYTLPTDEQFF. The CDR3 nucleotides read TGTGCCAGCAGCTATACCCTCCCCACTGATGAGCAGTTCTTC.

The sample holds a few counts of this clone. The V and J genes are TRBV28 and TRBJ2-7; D is uncertain. This CDR3 region has 13 residues. CDR1 and CDR2 (germline): MDHEN, SYDVKM. V dropped 6 bases and J dropped 3 bases, with 12 bases sitting between them. Written as DNA, the CDR3 is TGTGCCAGCAGCCCTACCGAGATCTACGAGCAGTACTTC. It specifies CASSPTEIYEQYF. The entire variable domain, with the rest obtained from reference TRBV28 and TRBJ2-7, is as follows: DVKVTQSSRYLVKRTGEKVFLECVQDMDHENMFWYRQDPGLGLRLIYFSYDVKMKEKGDIPEGYSVSREKKERFSLILESASTNQTSMYLCASSPTEIYEQYFGPGTRLTVT.